Following are 20 T cell receptor beta chains from one sample sequenced in a study of T cells after yellow fever vaccination. TCRdb called the 5' RACE reads again in MiXCR, with one record for every CDR3 protein. The profile covers fewer than 20,000 distinct CDR3 sequences, with over 3.5% appearing a single time and roughly 0.4% taken by the ten largest. The sample was PBMCs, either bulk or a sorted T-cell subset (CD4+, CD8+, memory, or dextramer-sorted; not recorded which), taken 15 days after the yellow fever booster vaccination. These receptors were collected from a young man who received the YFV17D yellow fever vaccine.

This clonotype was observed many times. The chain employs TRBV5-1 and TRBJ1-4, with D perhaps matching TRBD1 (6 bases). Germline V gene sequence: CDR1 SGHRS, CDR2 YFSETQ. V was cut by 0 bases and J by 5 bases, with 17 bases left in between. This CDR3 spans 17 amino acids. The CDR3 DNA is TGCGCCAGCAGCTTGGGGCCCCGGACAGCCGAAAATGAAAAACTGTTTTTT. Protein: CASSLGPRTAENEKLFF.

This clonotype was counted many times. The chain employs TRBV6-5 and TRBJ2-1; 9 bases agree with TRBD2. J lost 8 bases, V lost 4 bases, and 3 bases had no gene match. This CDR3 is built from 13 residues. Looked up from germline, CDR1 is MNHEY and CDR2 is SVGAGI. This chain's CDR3 is CASSLAGADEQFF. The CDR3 DNA reads as TGTGCCAGCAGTTTAGCGGGAGCCGATGAGCAGTTCTTC.

This clonotype came up many times. In DNA form, the CDR3 reads TGTGCCGATAAAACCCCCGTACGGAATCAGCCCCAGCATTTT. It yields the protein CADKTPVRNQPQHF. J is TRBJ1-5 and V is TRBV30; no reliable D call. This CDR3 comprises 14 residues. V was trimmed by 8 bases and J by 4 bases, leaving 18 bases between them. In germline, CDR1 is GTSNPN, CDR2 SVGIG (reference sequence).

Ten or more counts support this clonotype. The chain couples TRBV10-3 to TRBJ2-4; D might be TRBD1 (6 bases). The CDR3 is 14 amino acids. The ends were cut back, 3 bases at V and 8 bases at J, with 14 bases in the middle. Germline V lookup: CDR1 ENHRY, CDR2 SYGVKD. CDR3 region: CAISELPGQDIQYF. CDR3 in DNA: TGTGCCATCAGTGAATTACCGGGACAAGACATTCAGTACTTC.

This clonotype is deemed medium-sized. V is TRBV29-1 and J is TRBJ2-2; possibly TRBD1 for D (5 bases). V was pared by 4 bases and J by 5 bases, with 14 bases between. The CDR3 totals 14 residues. Looked up from germline, CDR1 is SQVTM and CDR2 is ANQGSEA. CDR3 in DNA: TGCAGCGTTGGAGCAGGGTTAAGGACCGGGGAGCTGTTTTTT. Translated, it gives CSVGAGLRTGELFF.

This clonotype was detected ten times or more. The V call is TRBV15, the J call TRBJ1-5; 8 bases are a match to TRBD1. The CDR3 is 16 residues long. Germline V lookup: CDR1 LNHNV, CDR2 YYDKDF (reference sequence). The V gene end was trimmed by 6 bases and the J gene end by 2 bases; junction bases not matched to a gene: 9. The CDR3 DNA follows: TGTGCCACCAGTCACGGGCCGGGACAGGGCAATCAGCCCCAGCATTTT. Protein product: CATSHGPGQGNQPQHF.

By share of the sample, this clonotype is medium-sized. V usage is TRBV7-9 and J usage is TRBJ2-7; D not certain. The CDR3 runs 15 residues. Per the germline V gene, CDR1 is SEHNR and CDR2 is FQNEAQ (reference sequence). V dropped 1 base and J dropped 6 bases, with 16 bases sitting between them. CDR3 amino acids: CASSLGILMGSEQYF. The CDR3 nucleotides read TGTGCCAGCAGCTTAGGGATACTCATGGGAAGCGAGCAGTACTTC.

This clonotype has at least ten counts. CDR3 DNA: TGTGCCACCGGGACTAGCGGGGTGAAGACCCAGTACTTC. Protein sequence: CATGTSGVKTQYF. J is TRBJ2-5 and V is TRBV24-1, with 13 bases identical to TRBD2. The V gene's germline CDR1 is KGHDR and CDR2 SFDVKD. Unmatched junction bases numbered 3, after V lost 9 bases and J lost 6 bases. The CDR3 runs to 13 residues.

This clonotype was detected ten times or more. The chain carries TRBV3-1 and TRBJ2-3; a possible D gene is TRBD2 (6 bases). This CDR3 spans 16 amino acids. V gave up 5 bases and J gave up 0 bases, with 15 bases separating them. CDR1 is LGHDT and CDR2 is YNNKEL in the germline V gene (reference sequence). CDR3 protein: CASSSRLGLSTDTQYF. CDR3 sequence (DNA): TGTGCCAGCAGCTCCCGACTAGGCCTTAGCACAGATACGCAGTATTTT.

In the case of this clonotype: A single base separates this from a much larger clone, so it may be a read error. V is TRBV7-6 and J is TRBJ2-7; 9 bases fit TRBD1. The V gene end was trimmed by 1 base and the J gene end by 6 bases; junction bases not matched to a gene: 4. From germline, CDR1 is SGHVS and CDR2 FNYEAQ. The CDR3 consists of 14 residues. This chain's CDR3 is CASSLVRQGGEQYF. DNA of the CDR3: TGTGCCAGCAGCTTAGTTCGACAGGGGGGCGAGCAGTACTTC.

This clonotype has ten or more counts. The chain carries TRBV7-2 and TRBJ2-2; D is uncertain. Trimming removed 2 bases from V and 6 bases from J, with 10 bases in between. In germline, CDR1 is SGHTA, CDR2 FQGNSA. The CDR3 consists of 14 residues. DNA of the CDR3: TGTGCCAGCAGCTTAAGCTTCCTATCCGGGGAGCTGTTTTTT. Amino acid sequence: CASSLSFLSGELFF.

As for this clonotype: A read error may produce the germline difference seen at one junction end. The chain uses TRBV20-1 and TRBJ2-2; 8 positions agree with TRBD2. CDR3 length: 17 amino acids. Germline V lookup: CDR1 DFQATT, CDR2 SNEGSKA (reference sequence). The CDR3 protein is CCARDPPSGPNAGELFF. In DNA, the CDR3 is TGCTGTGCTAGAGATCCACCTAGCGGGCCGAACGCCGGGGAGCTGTTTTTT.

This clonotype was seen at least ten times. V usage is TRBV20-1 and J usage is TRBJ1-5, with D possibly matching TRBD1 (6 bases). The V end lost 6 bases, the J end lost 9 bases, and 9 bases lay between the germline ends. Germline V gene lookup returns CDR1 DFQATT and CDR2 SNEGSKA (reference sequence). This CDR3 has 10 residues. CDR3 region: CSARGGPQHF. The CDR3 DNA sequence: TGCAGTGCCCGAGGGGGGCCCCAGCATTTT.

This clonotype was seen ten or more times. The chain joins TRBV12-3 or TRBV12-4 to TRBJ2-1; D uncertain. This CDR3 spans 17 amino acids. The V and J ends lost 1 base and 6 bases respectively, with 19 bases between them. Here the CDR3 DNA reads TGTGCCAGCAGTTTAGAATCGGGCGCCTCCTCAGGCAATGAGCAGTTCTTC. Its protein is CASSLESGASSGNEQFF.

This clonotype was found many times. The genes are TRBV6-5 and TRBJ2-2, with 7 nucleotides matching TRBD2. Germline CDR1 reads MNHEY; CDR2 reads SVGAGI. V was clipped by 11 bases and J by 5 bases; unmatched bases: 11. This CDR3 spans 14 amino acids. The chain's CDR3 is CAARELGGTGELFF. The CDR3 nucleotides are TGTGCCGCTCGGGAGTTGGGGGGGACCGGGGAGCTGTTTTTT.

There are many counts of this clonotype. The V and J genes are TRBV5-1 and TRBJ2-3; D is ambiguous. Germline loops: CDR1 SGHRS, CDR2 YFSETQ. The V end lost 1 base, the J end lost 4 bases, and 4 bases lay between the germline ends. This CDR3 region has 12 residues. CDR3 in DNA: TGCGCCAGCAGCTTGACATCAGATACGCAGTATTTT. As protein: CASSLTSDTQYF.

In this sample, this clonotype turned up many times. V and J are TRBV6-5 and TRBJ1-5; 9 bases match TRBD1. J lost 2 bases, V lost 5 bases, and 7 bases had no gene match. The CDR3 is made up of 16 amino acids. In germline, CDR1 is MNHEY, CDR2 SVGAGI. DNA of the CDR3: TGTGCCAGCAGTCCCCATACAGGGGGCGGCAATCAGCCCCAGCATTTT. It is translated as CASSPHTGGGNQPQHF.

This clonotype came up many times. J is TRBJ2-7 and V is TRBV9; D uncertain. Germline V lookup: CDR1 SGDLS, CDR2 YYNGEE. The CDR3 is 16 residues long. Trimming cost V 1 base and J 0 bases, with 14 bases left between them. CDR3 nucleotides: TGTGCCAGCAGCGTACAGCCCAGTCCGCTCTCCTACGAGCAGTACTTC. The encoded protein is CASSVQPSPLSYEQYF.

This clonotype was recorded many times. CDR3 region: CASSLVGQGAHGYTF. Written as DNA, the CDR3 is TGTGCCAGCAGCTTAGTGGGACAGGGGGCGCATGGCTACACCTTC. J is TRBJ1-2 and V is TRBV7-2; 12 nucleotides align to TRBD1. The CDR3 loop spans 15 amino acids. Unmatched junction bases numbered 3, after V lost 1 base and J lost 6 bases. The V gene's germline CDR1 is SGHTA and CDR2 FQGNSA.

This clonotype was counted at least ten times. V usage is TRBV20-1 and J usage is TRBJ2-3, with 11 bases aligning to TRBD2. This CDR3 is built from 17 residues. In germline, CDR1 is DFQATT, CDR2 SNEGSKA (reference sequence). J was trimmed by 6 bases and V by 3 bases; bases with no gene match: 14. The CDR3 nucleotides are TGCAGTGCTAGTAGGGGAACTAGCGGGAGCCGAGTCGATACGCAGTATTTT. Translated, it gives CSASRGTSGSRVDTQYF.